Below, 21 T cell receptor beta chains from the same sample are listed, as sequenced in a study of PD-L1 blockade in urothelial cancer (dated 2017 in TCRdb). Library prep was done by the immunoSEQ multiplex PCR assay. TCRdb's version of the immuneACCESS table is confined to in-frame rearrangements and falls short of the full clone set. An unresolved V gene accounts for under half of the shortfall where checked; the remainder is of unknown origin. For this sample the table gives about 43,000 clones, of which roughly 91% were detected only once. Less than 15% of the sample comes from the top ten. The source material was PBMCs, sampled around atezolizumab (anti-PD-L1) treatment. The source is a woman aged 55-69 years with urothelial cancer.

The V gene is TRBV7-2, the J gene TRBJ1-4; 12 nucleotides line up with TRBD1. The J segment lost 8 bases and the V segment lost 5 bases, leaving 6 bases of the junction unmatched. The CDR3 totals 15 residues. Germline V gives CDR1 SGHTA, CDR2 FQGNSA. The chain's CDR3 is CASSRDRGPVEKLFF. CDR3 nucleotide sequence: TGTGCCAGCAGCAGGGACAGGGGGCCTGTAGAAAAACTGTTTTTT.

The V call is TRBV4-3, the J call TRBJ1-4; 8 bases line up with TRBD1. This CDR3 has 17 residues. Germline assignment: CDR1 LGHNA and CDR2 YSLEER. Losses at the gene ends were 0 bases for V and 7 bases for J; bases not matched to a gene: 10. CDR3 in DNA: TGCGCCAGCAGCCAAGATCCCGGATCAGGGGGCTGTGAAAAACTGTTTTTT. Translation: CASSQDPGSGGCEKLFF.

This clone was picked up a small number of times. The chain recombines TRBV7-9 with TRBJ2-7, with 11 bases lining up with TRBD1. Germline V lookup: CDR1 SEHNR, CDR2 FQNEAQ (reference sequence). The CDR3 loop spans 18 amino acids. V was pared by 5 bases and J by 3 bases, with 15 bases of the junction left unmatched. The CDR3 loop is CASSQGWRVGTGGYEQYF. The CDR3 DNA reads as TGTGCCAGCAGCCAAGGGTGGAGGGTCGGGACAGGGGGCTACGAGCAGTACTTC.

This chain links TRBV29-1 with TRBJ1-4, with 9 bases lining up with TRBD1. CDR3 length: 13 residues. In germline, CDR1 is SQVTM, CDR2 ANQGSEA. Trimming took 3 bases from V and 7 from J; bases not matched to a gene: 3. The CDR3 bases are TGCAGCGTTGAGGGGACAGGGATTGAAAAACTGTTTTTT. This encodes CSVEGTGIEKLFF.

The genes are TRBV5-5 and TRBJ2-1, with 13 bases lining up with TRBD2. Germline CDR1 and CDR2: SGHKS and YYEKEE (reference sequence). After removal of 4 bases from V and 8 bases from J, the junction contained 12 bases not matched to a gene. The CDR3 loop spans 17 amino acids. The CDR3 DNA reads TGTGCCAGCAGCCGTCAGAAACTAGCGGGGGGGTGGGATGAGCAGTTCTTC. Translation: CASSRQKLAGGWDEQFF. Together with reference TRBV5-5 and TRBJ2-1, the CDR3 gives the full variable domain: DAGVTQSPTHLIKTRGQQVTLRCSPISGHKSVSWYQQVLGQGPQFIFQYYEKEERGRGNFPDRFSARQFPNYSSELNVNALLLGDSALYLCASSRQKLAGGWDEQFFGPGTRLTVL.

The chain recombines TRBV7-2 with TRBJ2-7, with TRBD2 matching over 8 bases. Trimming took 1 base from V and 1 from J; bases not matched to a gene: 3. The V gene's germline CDR1 is SGHTA and CDR2 FQGNSA. The CDR3 runs to 15 residues. The CDR3 loop is CASSLVTGGSYEQYF. The CDR3 bases are TGTGCCAGCAGCTTAGTCACGGGAGGGTCCTACGAGCAGTACTTC. Supplemented by reference TRBV7-2 and TRBJ2-7, the full variable domain reads GAGVSQSPSNKVTEKGKDVELRCDPISGHTALYWYRQSLGQGLEFLIYFQGNSAPDKSGLPSDRFSAERTGGSVSTLTIQRTQQEDSAVYLCASSLVTGGSYEQYFGPGTRLTVT.

CDR3 DNA: TGCAGCGTACAACAGGAAGGAGTTGGTGAAAAACTGTTTTTT. The encoded protein is CSVQQEGVGEKLFF. The chain has TRBV29-1 and TRBJ1-4; possibly TRBD1 for D (5 bases). Deletions cut 6 bases from V and 7 bases from J, with 18 bases between. The CDR3 covers 14 residues. Germline V gene sequence: CDR1 SQVTM, CDR2 ANQGSEA. Combining the CDR3 with reference TRBV29-1 and TRBJ1-4 gives the whole variable domain SAVISQKPSRDICQRGTSLTIQCQVDSQVTMMFWYRQQPGQSLTLIATANQGSEATYESGFVIDKFPISRPNLTFSTLTVSNMSPEDSSIYLCSVQQEGVGEKLFFGSGTQLSVL.

The chain uses TRBV10-3 and TRBJ2-3; TRBD2 agrees at 12 bases. This CDR3 region has 16 residues. Germline lookup yields CDR1 ENHRY and CDR2 SYGVKD. V dropped 4 bases and J dropped 3; count of bases not matched to a gene: 5. This CDR3 is CAISAQTSGSTDTQYF. CDR3 in DNA: TGTGCCATCAGTGCCCAGACTAGCGGGAGTACAGATACGCAGTATTTT.

The chain links TRBV28 to TRBJ2-3; 7 positions match TRBD2. This CDR3 has 17 residues. Germline CDR1 is MDHEN and CDR2 is SYDVKM. J was trimmed by 3 bases and V by 5 bases; bases with no gene match: 14. CDR3 coding DNA: TGTGCCAGCAGTCCCTTCGGTGGGAGGGCCCCGACAGATACGCAGTATTTT. It yields the protein CASSPFGGRAPTDTQYF.

The chain couples TRBV7-2 to TRBJ1-4; D remains unclear. The CDR3 is 14 amino acids. Germline V gene data show CDR1 as SGHTA and CDR2 as FQGNSA. Trimming cost V 1 base and J 4 bases, with 7 bases left between them. CDR3 in DNA: TGTGCCAGCAGCTTAGAGTACGGTAATGAAAAACTGTTTTTT. As protein: CASSLEYGNEKLFF.

Here the CDR3 reads CASSLPDREGYGYTF. CDR3 DNA sequence: TGTGCCAGCAGTTTGCCGGACAGGGAAGGCTATGGCTACACCTTC. The genes are TRBV28 and TRBJ1-2, with 8 bases that match TRBD1. Germline values: CDR1 MDHEN, CDR2 SYDVKM. Germline trimming cut 3 bases from V and 4 bases from J; bases unmatched to any gene: 7. The CDR3 is 15 residues long.

This clone was seen a single time. The chain has TRBV6-1 and TRBJ2-7; D gene unclear. The CDR3 runs 13 residues. Per the germline V gene, CDR1 is MNHNS and CDR2 is SASEGT. V was shortened by 7 bases and J by 0 bases, with 10 bases between the two germline ends. The CDR3, as DNA: TGTGCCAGCATGACTCTATACTCCTACGAGCAGTACTTC. This translates into CASMTLYSYEQYF.

This clone was seen only once. This chain connects TRBV29-1 to TRBJ1-2; D possibly corresponds to TRBD1 (6 bases). Between the trimmed V and J ends, which lost 6 bases and 2 bases, there was a span of 13 bases. CDR1 is SQVTM and CDR2 is ANQGSEA in the germline V gene. There are 13 residues in the CDR3. CDR3 nucleotides: TGCAGCGTCCGACTGACAGGAAACTATGGCTACACCTTC. Amino acid sequence: CSVRLTGNYGYTF.

The V and J genes are TRBV18 and TRBJ2-7, with a weak D call TRBD1 (5 bases). The ends were cut back, 3 bases at V and 3 bases at J, with 9 bases in the middle. The CDR3 has 13 residues. Germline V gene lookup returns CDR1 KGHSH and CDR2 LQKENI. The CDR3, as DNA: TGTGCCAGCTCACCCGGACACGACTACGAGCAGTACTTC. Its translation: CASSPGHDYEQYF. The complete variable domain, with remaining parts taken from reference TRBV18 and TRBJ2-7, reads NAGVMQNPRHLVRRRGQEARLRCSPMKGHSHVYWYRQLPEEGLKFMVYLQKENIIDESGMPKERFSAEFPKEGPSILRIQQVVRGDSAAYFCASSPGHDYEQYFGPGTRLTVT.

In DNA, the CDR3 is TGTGCCATCACACGGGACAGGGGGCTGGCTGGGGCCAACGTCCTGACTTTC. It is translated as CAITRDRGLAGANVLTF. This chain connects TRBV10-3 to TRBJ2-6; the match to TRBD1 covers 12 bases. The trim removed 7 bases at V and 2 bases at J, leaving 6 bases unmatched. The CDR3 is made up of 17 amino acids. The germline CDR1 and CDR2 sequences are ENHRY and SYGVKD.

The chain couples TRBV9 to TRBJ2-1; D is perhaps TRBD1 (6 bases). Germline values: CDR1 SGDLS, CDR2 YYNGEE. V was pared by 3 bases and J by 3 bases, with 13 bases between. The CDR3 is made up of 15 amino acids. The CDR3 here is CASSEHSDSYNEQFF. Here the CDR3 DNA reads TGTGCCAGCAGCGAGCACTCGGACAGCTACAATGAGCAGTTCTTC.

V gene TRBV28 combines with J gene TRBJ1-2; D call uncertain. Trimming stripped 1 base from V and 2 bases from J, with 5 bases between. In germline, CDR1 is MDHEN, CDR2 SYDVKM. CDR3 length equals 13 residues. CDR3 nucleotides: TGTGCCAGCAGTTTATCCGGGAACTATGGCTACACCTTC. Translation gives CASSLSGNYGYTF.

This clone was observed a handful of times. The chain links TRBV5-5 to TRBJ2-3; 11 bases agree with TRBD2. The CDR3 runs 15 residues. Germline CDR1 and CDR2: SGHKS and YYEKEE (reference sequence). With V trimmed by 5 bases and J by 0 bases, 2 bases remained unmatched. The CDR3 reads CASRTSGASTDTQYF. Here the CDR3 DNA reads TGTGCCAGCAGGACTAGCGGGGCTAGCACAGATACGCAGTATTTT.

CDR3 nucleotide sequence: TGTGCCAGCAGTCTCCCGGGGACAGGTAAAGCCGAGCAGTACTTC. It specifies CASSLPGTGKAEQYF. J is TRBJ2-7 and V is TRBV28; 8 bases are shared with TRBD1. The CDR3 runs 15 residues. Germline-derived CDR1 and CDR2 are MDHEN and SYDVKM. V shed 5 bases, J shed 6 bases, and the junction held 12 bases outside the gene matches.

Notes on this clone: One end of the junction is discordant with germline, which a read error may explain. The CDR3 coding sequence is TGTGCCAGCAGCTTGGGGGACAGGGGTGTTCTTTGGAAATTT. This gives the protein CASSLGDRGVLWKF. The chain couples TRBV5-6 to TRBJ1-3; 10 bases match TRBD1. Germline-derived CDR1 and CDR2 are SGHDT and YYEEEE. The CDR3 extends over 14 amino acids.

A single count supports this clone. The J gene is TRBJ2-1, the V gene TRBV13, with TRBD2 matching 8 bases. V trimming: 0 bases; J trimming: 7 bases; junction bases outside the gene matches: 8. Germline V lookup: CDR1 PRHDT, CDR2 FYEKMQ (reference sequence). The length of the CDR3 is 16 residues. The chain's CDR3 is CASSLGPGLEGNEQFF. The CDR3 DNA follows: TGTGCCAGCAGCTTAGGACCGGGACTAGAGGGGAATGAGCAGTTCTTC.